The 27 T cell receptor beta chains below come from one sample, sequenced in a study of blood T cell repertoires in COVID-19. Libraries were prepared by immunoSEQ multiplex PCR; TCRdb keeps only in-frame clonotypes and omits some of them. The table shows about 76,000 clones, with about 90% occurring only once. Sequencing was performed on peripheral blood. All receptors come from a man aged 45-60 years with active COVID-19.

The chain employs TRBV4-3 and TRBJ1-2; D remains ambiguous. The CDR3 runs to 14 residues. V was clipped by 1 base and J by 4 bases, with 10 bases between them. Germline CDR1 LGHNA, CDR2 YSLEER. The CDR3 here is CASSQARHLYGYTF. In DNA form, the CDR3 reads TGCGCCAGCAGCCAAGCGCGGCACCTCTATGGCTACACCTTC.

Comments on this clone: The sample has other DNA sequences that encode this CDR3 too. The genes are TRBV9 and TRBJ1-6, with a tentative D call TRBD1 (5 bases). The ends were cut back, 4 bases at V and 4 bases at J, with 12 bases in the middle. The length of the CDR3 is 15 residues. Germline CDR1 SGDLS, CDR2 YYNGEE. The CDR3 bases are TGTGCCAGCAGCTCGGGGGACGGATATAATTCACCCCTCCACTTT. Protein sequence: CASSSGDGYNSPLHF.

V usage is TRBV2 and J usage is TRBJ2-1, with 10 positions matching TRBD1. The CDR3 has 11 residues. Germline-derived CDR1 and CDR2 are SNHLY and FYNNEI. V was pared by 9 bases and J by 10 bases, with 3 bases of the junction left unmatched. CDR3 sequence reads: CARGTGDEQFF. CDR3 nucleotide sequence: TGTGCCAGAGGGACAGGGGACGAGCAGTTCTTC.

The chain has TRBV19 and TRBJ2-5, with 14 positions matching TRBD2. This CDR3 spans 17 amino acids. CDR1 and CDR2 (germline): LNHDA, SQIVND (reference sequence). Losses at the gene ends were 3 bases for V and 2 bases for J; bases not matched to a gene: 5. CDR3 sequence: CASSMGGLAGGQETQYF. The DNA of the CDR3 is TGTGCCAGTAGTATGGGAGGACTAGCGGGAGGTCAAGAGACCCAGTACTTC.

This chain uses TRBV5-4 with TRBJ1-2; 8 nucleotides line up with TRBD1. Germline values: CDR1 SGHNT, CDR2 YYREEE (reference sequence). The trim removed 3 bases at V and 6 bases at J, leaving 7 bases unmatched. This CDR3 has 14 amino acids. The CDR3 sequence: CASSYTQGADGYTF. DNA for the CDR3: TGTGCCAGCAGCTACACTCAGGGGGCGGATGGCTACACCTTC.

This clone was seen more than once but under ten times. The V call is TRBV30, the J call TRBJ1-5, with D possibly TRBD1 on 6 matching bases. CDR3 length: 15 amino acids. Between the trimmed V and J ends, which lost 4 bases and 5 bases, there was a span of 18 bases. In germline, CDR1 is GTSNPN, CDR2 SVGIG (reference sequence). The CDR3 sequence: CAWTPWGGRDQPQHF. As DNA, the CDR3 is TGTGCCTGGACGCCCTGGGGGGGGCGGGATCAGCCCCAGCATTTT. The full variable domain, its missing parts supplied by reference TRBV30 and TRBJ1-5, is SQTIHQWPATLVQPVGSPLSLECTVEGTSNPNLYWYRQAAGRGLQLLFYSVGIGQISSEVPQNLSASRPQDRQFILSSKKLLLSDSGFYLCAWTPWGGRDQPQHFGDGTRLSIL.

V usage is TRBV5-1 and J usage is TRBJ2-3, with 7 bases lining up with TRBD2. In germline, CDR1 is SGHRS, CDR2 YFSETQ. Losses at the gene ends were 2 bases for V and 5 bases for J; bases not matched to a gene: 8. The CDR3 has 15 amino acids. Written as DNA, the CDR3 is TGCGCCAGCAGCTTCGCCCCGGGGGGAGTAGATACGCAGTATTTT. Residues: CASSFAPGGVDTQYF.

The V call is TRBV4-3, the J call TRBJ2-1, with 7 nucleotides matching TRBD2. This CDR3 has 15 amino acids. V lost 0 bases, J lost 9 bases, and 8 bases stayed unmatched. Germline CDR1 LGHNA, CDR2 YSLEER. The CDR3 reads CASSQERTSRAEQFF. In DNA, the CDR3 is TGCGCCAGCAGCCAAGAACGGACTAGTCGAGCTGAGCAGTTCTTC.

This clone has only a few counts. The chain combines TRBV28 with TRBJ1-6, with TRBD1 matching over 7 bases. CDR3 length: 13 residues. V lost 5 bases, J lost 11 bases, and 6 bases stayed unmatched. Germline V lookup: CDR1 MDHEN, CDR2 SYDVKM. CDR3 nucleotides: TGTGCCAGCAGTCCTACCCAGGGGGCACCCCTCCACTTT. This translates into CASSPTQGAPLHF.

V is TRBV4-3 and J is TRBJ1-5, with D uncertain. The CDR3 is made up of 15 amino acids. Trimming took off 0 bases at V and 2 bases at J, with 8 bases between the two ends. Looked up from germline, CDR1 is LGHNA and CDR2 is YSLEER. CDR3 residues: CASSQDSGGNQPQHF. The CDR3 DNA is TGCGCCAGCAGCCAAGACTCCGGGGGCAATCAGCCCCAGCATTTT.

The chain recombines TRBV9 with TRBJ2-1; 8 bases agree with TRBD2. This CDR3 is built from 18 residues. V lost 3 bases, J lost 1 base, and 12 bases stayed unmatched. The V gene's germline CDR1 is SGDLS and CDR2 YYNGEE. This CDR3 reads CASSAAGDSLGSYNEQFF. CDR3 nucleotides: TGTGCCAGCAGCGCAGCGGGAGATAGTTTGGGTTCCTACAATGAGCAGTTCTTC.

This clone was counted a single time. The rearrangement uses TRBV6-6 and TRBJ2-7, with TRBD2 as a possible D gene (6 bases). CDR3 length: 13 residues. Germline assignment: CDR1 MNHNY and CDR2 SVGAGI (reference sequence). V lost 4 bases and J 1 base, leaving 8 bases between the germline ends. The DNA of the CDR3 is TGTGCCAGCAGTTCACGGGGGTCCTACGAGCAGTACTTC. This codes for CASSSRGSYEQYF.

The chain combines TRBV30 with TRBJ2-1; 7 positions match TRBD2. Germline V gene lookup returns CDR1 GTSNPN and CDR2 SVGIG (reference sequence). The CDR3 runs 15 residues. The V and J ends lost 4 bases and 9 bases, in that order; junction bases with no gene match: 15. CDR3 bases: TGTGCCTGGACGTATGGGGGGGAGTACTTTAGTGAGCAGTTCTTC. It yields the protein CAWTYGGEYFSEQFF.

V gene TRBV9 combines with J gene TRBJ1-2, with a possible D match to TRBD1 (5 bases). The V end lost 3 bases, the J end lost 4 bases, and 10 bases lay between the germline ends. Looked up from germline, CDR1 is SGDLS and CDR2 is YYNGEE. The CDR3 length is 13 residues. Written as DNA, the CDR3 is TGTGCCAGCAGCGCGGGGGTTATCTATGGCTACACCTTC. It specifies CASSAGVIYGYTF.

V is TRBV6-2 or TRBV6-3 and J is TRBJ2-1; 12 bases line up with TRBD1. The V segment lost 2 bases and the J segment 9 bases; nucleotides outside the gene matches: 11. The CDR3 is 17 amino acids. Germline CDR1 is MNHEY and CDR2 is SVGEGT. The CDR3, as DNA: TGTGCCAGCAGTTACCCGCCGGGACAGGGGGCGAAGGTTGAGCAGTTCTTC. This codes for CASSYPPGQGAKVEQFF.

This sequence joins TRBV7-9 and TRBJ1-1; 9 bases line up with TRBD1. This CDR3 has 18 residues. The J segment lost 1 base and the V segment lost 0 bases, leaving 9 bases of the junction unmatched. Germline lookup yields CDR1 SEHNR and CDR2 FQNEAQ (reference sequence). The CDR3 protein is CASSLAGAGTGRNTEAFF. The CDR3 coding sequence is TGTGCCAGCAGCTTAGCGGGGGCCGGGACAGGGAGGAACACTGAAGCTTTCTTT.

The chain combines TRBV27 with TRBJ1-5, with TRBD1 identical over 9 bases. Germline-derived CDR1 and CDR2 are MNHEY and SMNVEV (reference sequence). The CDR3 is 13 amino acids. V lost 10 bases to trimming and J lost 2 bases; unmatched junction nucleotides: 3. The CDR3 reads CATRQGGNQPQHF. The CDR3 DNA follows: TGTGCCACCCGACAGGGGGGCAATCAGCCCCAGCATTTT.

This CDR3 is CASSRLAGVPGELFF. DNA for the CDR3: TGCGCCAGCAGCCGTCTAGCGGGGGTCCCCGGGGAGCTGTTTTTT. This sequence joins TRBV4-1 and TRBJ2-2, with 10 positions matching TRBD2. Germline CDR1 and CDR2: MGHRA and YSYEKL. The CDR3 runs 15 residues. Trimming cost V 4 bases and J 6 bases; bases outside gene matches: 5.

V gene TRBV7-2 combines with J gene TRBJ2-7, with 9 bases that match TRBD2. This CDR3 is 17 amino acids long. Looked up from germline, CDR1 is SGHTA and CDR2 is FQGNSA. J gave up 2 bases and V 5 bases, and 13 bases lay outside the gene matches. CDR3 nucleotide sequence: TGTGCCAGCAGCGGGCCGATTAGCGGGAGACTCCCCTACGAGCAGTACTTC. This gives the protein CASSGPISGRLPYEQYF. Based on the CDR3 plus reference TRBV7-2 and TRBJ2-7, the full variable domain is GAGVSQSPSNKVTEKGKDVELRCDPISGHTALYWYRQSLGQGLEFLIYFQGNSAPDKSGLPSDRFSAERTGGSVSTLTIQRTQQEDSAVYLCASSGPISGRLPYEQYFGPGTRLTVT.

The chain has TRBV28 and TRBJ2-2, with D perhaps matching TRBD1 (6 bases). This CDR3 region has 13 residues. Trimming cost V 10 bases and J 6 bases, with 15 bases left between them. Per germline, CDR1 MDHEN and CDR2 SYDVKM. The CDR3 DNA follows: TGTGCCACGTACAGGGAAATGGCCGGGGAGCTGTTTTTT. It is translated as CATYREMAGELFF. The whole variable domain, remainder taken from reference TRBV28 and TRBJ2-2, is DVKVTQSSRYLVKRTGEKVFLECVQDMDHENMFWYRQDPGLGLRLIYFSYDVKMKEKGDIPEGYSVSREKKERFSLILESASTNQTSMYLCATYREMAGELFFGEGSRLTVL.

The chain employs TRBV15 and TRBJ1-1; D uncertain. This CDR3 spans 13 amino acids. V was pared by 0 bases and J by 7 bases, with 9 bases between. The germline CDR1 and CDR2 sequences are LNHNV and YYDKDF (reference sequence). The DNA for the CDR3 is TGTGCCACCAGCAGAGATATCGGGAATGAAGCTTTCTTT. Residues: CATSRDIGNEAFF.

The V gene is TRBV5-1, the J gene TRBJ2-1; 8 bases are a match to TRBD2. The CDR3 length is 16 residues. Germline-derived CDR1 and CDR2 are SGHRS and YFSETQ. V was pared by 7 bases and J by 4 bases, with 13 bases of the junction left unmatched. CDR3 DNA: TGCGCCAGCCTCCCAACCAGCGGGAGCGTATACAATGAGCAGTTCTTC. Its translation: CASLPTSGSVYNEQFF.

CDR3 sequence: CGAGPGEAFF. Written as DNA, the CDR3 is TGTGGGGCGGGGCCGGGAGAAGCTTTCTTT. The chain links TRBV28 to TRBJ1-1, with D possibly TRBD1 on 5 matching bases. Germline V gives CDR1 MDHEN, CDR2 SYDVKM. The CDR3 covers 10 residues.

This sequence joins TRBV18 and TRBJ1-5; D not certain. Germline V gene lookup returns CDR1 KGHSH and CDR2 LQKENI. The CDR3 covers 13 residues. Trimming removed 2 bases from V and 5 bases from J, with 7 bases in between. As DNA, the CDR3 is TGTGCCAGCTCACCAATCGGGGATCAGCCCCAGCATTTT. Translated: CASSPIGDQPQHF.

The chain couples TRBV11-1 to TRBJ2-5, with D possibly TRBD1 on 5 matching bases. V shed 3 bases and J shed 4 bases, with 12 bases lying between them. Germline values: CDR1 SGHAT, CDR2 FQDESV (reference sequence). This CDR3 has 14 residues. The CDR3 spells CASSFQGSLETQYF. The CDR3 bases are TGTGCCAGCAGCTTCCAGGGATCGTTAGAGACCCAGTACTTC.

This chain uses TRBV3-1 (or the pseudogene TRBV3-2) with TRBJ2-5; 8 nucleotides align to TRBD2. V dropped 7 bases and J dropped 7; count of bases not matched to a gene: 11. The germline V gene has CDR1 LGHDT and CDR2 YNNKEL (reference sequence). The length of the CDR3 is 14 residues. The CDR3 spells CASTNRGGHGTQYF. The DNA for the CDR3 is TGTGCCAGCACAAACCGGGGGGGCCATGGGACCCAGTACTTC.

This rearrangement joins TRBV9 to TRBJ2-1; TRBD2 is a possible D gene (6 bases). This CDR3 has 13 residues. V shed 7 bases and J shed 9 bases, with 17 bases lying between them. Germline V CDR1 and CDR2: SGDLS, YYNGEE. As DNA, the CDR3 is TGTGCCAGCTCCCCCCGGGAGTGGGGTGAGCAGTTCTTC. Translation gives CASSPREWGEQFF. The whole variable domain, remainder taken from reference TRBV9 and TRBJ2-1, is DSGVTQTPKHLITATGQRVTLRCSPRSGDLSVYWYQQSLDQGLQFLIQYYNGEERAKGNILERFSAQQFPDLHSELNLSSLELGDSALYFCASSPREWGEQFFGPGTRLTVL.